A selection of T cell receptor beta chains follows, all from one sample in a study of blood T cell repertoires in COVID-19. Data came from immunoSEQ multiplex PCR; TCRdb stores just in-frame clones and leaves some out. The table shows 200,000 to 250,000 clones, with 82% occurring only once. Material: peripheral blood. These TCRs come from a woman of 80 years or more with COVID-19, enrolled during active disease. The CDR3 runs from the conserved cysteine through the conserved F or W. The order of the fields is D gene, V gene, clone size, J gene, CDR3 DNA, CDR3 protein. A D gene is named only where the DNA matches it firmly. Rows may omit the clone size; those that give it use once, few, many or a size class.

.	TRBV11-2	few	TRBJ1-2	TGTGCCAGCAGCTTAGCAGACACGGGGGGGAGCGGCTATGGCTACACCTTC	CASSLADTGGSGYGYTF
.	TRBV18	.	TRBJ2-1	TGTGCCAGCTCCTATGGGGGGAGTGAGCAGTTCTTC	CASSYGGSEQFF
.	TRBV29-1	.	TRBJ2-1	TGCAGCGTTGAGCCCTACTATTCTAGCAGCTTCAATGAGCAGTTCTTC	CSVEPYYSSSFNEQFF
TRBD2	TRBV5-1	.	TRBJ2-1	TGCGCCAGCTCGCATACTAGCGGGGGCTACAATGAGCAGTTCTTC	CASSHTSGGYNEQFF
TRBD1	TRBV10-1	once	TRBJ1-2	TGCGCCGGCCTACAGGGGATGAACTATGGCTACACCTTC	CAGLQGMNYGYTF
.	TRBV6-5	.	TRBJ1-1	TGTGCCAGCAGTAACGGCCCCGGGGAAGCTTTCTTT	CASSNGPGEAFF
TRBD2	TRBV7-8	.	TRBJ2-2	TGTGCCAGCTCCGGACTAGCGGGGGGGCGGTTCGTCGGGGAGCTGTTTTTT	CASSGLAGGRFVGELFF
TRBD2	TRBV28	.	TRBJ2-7	TGTGCCAGCAGTCCACGGACTAGCGGGAGGGAAGTGCAGTACTTC	CASSPRTSGREVQYF
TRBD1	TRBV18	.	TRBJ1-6	TGTGCCAGCTCACCGGGGACAGGGGATTCACCCCTCCACTTT	CASSPGTGDSPLHF
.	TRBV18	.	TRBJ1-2	TGTGCCAGCTCACCAACAGGGCTTACGGACTATGGCTACACCTTC	CASSPTGLTDYGYTF
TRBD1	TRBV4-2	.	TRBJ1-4	TGTGCCAGCAGCCAAGCGGGAACAGGGGGTGAAAAACTGTTTTTT	CASSQAGTGGEKLFF
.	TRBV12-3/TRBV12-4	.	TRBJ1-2	TGTGCCAGCAGTCTCGGGAAAGGCTCTGGCTACACCTTC	CASSLGKGSGYTF
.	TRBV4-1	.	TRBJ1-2	TGCGCCAGCAGCCAAGAGCCCCAGGGAGGCAACTATGGCTACACCTTC	CASSQEPQGGNYGYTF
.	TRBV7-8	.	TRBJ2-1	TGTGCCAGCAGCTTACCCCTAGGGGGGGGCTCTAATGAGCAGTTCTTC	CASSLPLGGGSNEQFF
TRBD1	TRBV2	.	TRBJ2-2	TGTGCCAGCAGTGAAATCCGGACAGGGCGCACCGGGGAGCTGTTTTTT	CASSEIRTGRTGELFF
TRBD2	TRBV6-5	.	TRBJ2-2	TGTGCCAGCAGATCGACTAGCGGGAGTTCCGGGGAGCTGTTTTTT	CASRSTSGSSGELFF
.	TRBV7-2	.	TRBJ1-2	TGTGCCAGCAGCCCACAGGGCTTCTATGGCTACACCTTC	CASSPQGFYGYTF